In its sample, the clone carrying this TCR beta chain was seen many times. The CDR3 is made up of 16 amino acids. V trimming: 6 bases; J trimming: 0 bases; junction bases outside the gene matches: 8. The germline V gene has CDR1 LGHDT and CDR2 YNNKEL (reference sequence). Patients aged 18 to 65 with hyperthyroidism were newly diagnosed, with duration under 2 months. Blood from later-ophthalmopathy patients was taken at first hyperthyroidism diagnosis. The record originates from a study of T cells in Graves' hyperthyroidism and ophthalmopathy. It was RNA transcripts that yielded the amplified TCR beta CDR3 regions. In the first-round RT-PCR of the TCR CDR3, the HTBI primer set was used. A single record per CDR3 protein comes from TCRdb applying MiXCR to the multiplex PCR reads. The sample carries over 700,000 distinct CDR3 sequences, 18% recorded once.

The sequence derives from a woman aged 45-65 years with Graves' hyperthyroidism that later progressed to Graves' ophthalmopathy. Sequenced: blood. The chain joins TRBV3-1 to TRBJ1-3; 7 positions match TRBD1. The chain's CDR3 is CASSFYRGSSGNTIYF. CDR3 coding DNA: TGTGCCAGCAGTTTCTACAGGGGAAGCTCTGGAAACACCATATATTTT.